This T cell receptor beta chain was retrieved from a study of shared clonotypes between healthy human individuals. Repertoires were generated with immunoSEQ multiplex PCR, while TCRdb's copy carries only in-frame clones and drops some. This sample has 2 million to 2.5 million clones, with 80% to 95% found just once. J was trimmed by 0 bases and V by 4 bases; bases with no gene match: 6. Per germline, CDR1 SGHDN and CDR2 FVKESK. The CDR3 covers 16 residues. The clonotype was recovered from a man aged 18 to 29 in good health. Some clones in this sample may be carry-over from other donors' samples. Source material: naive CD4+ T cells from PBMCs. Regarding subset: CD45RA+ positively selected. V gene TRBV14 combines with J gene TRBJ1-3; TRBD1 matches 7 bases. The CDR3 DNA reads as TGTGCCAGCAGCCCGTTTAGGGACAGCTCTGGAAACACCATATATTTT. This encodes CASSPFRDSSGNTIYF.